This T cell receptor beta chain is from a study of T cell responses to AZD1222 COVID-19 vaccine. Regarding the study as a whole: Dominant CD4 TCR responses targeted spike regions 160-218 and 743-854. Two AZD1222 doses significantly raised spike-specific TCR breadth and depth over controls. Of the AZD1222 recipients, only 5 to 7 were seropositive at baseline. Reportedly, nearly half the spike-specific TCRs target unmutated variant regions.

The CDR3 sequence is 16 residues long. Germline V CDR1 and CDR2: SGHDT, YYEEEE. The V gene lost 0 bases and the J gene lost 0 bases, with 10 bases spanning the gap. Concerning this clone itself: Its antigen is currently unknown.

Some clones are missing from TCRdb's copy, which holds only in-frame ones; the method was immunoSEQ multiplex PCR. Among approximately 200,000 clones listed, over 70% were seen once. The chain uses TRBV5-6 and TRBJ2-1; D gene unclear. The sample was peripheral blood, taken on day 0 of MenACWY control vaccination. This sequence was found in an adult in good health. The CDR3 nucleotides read TGTGCCAGCAGCTTGGGCGGTTCTAGCTCCTACAATGAGCAGTTCTTC. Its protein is CASSLGGSSSYNEQFF.